The 8 T cell receptor beta chains presented below share a single source sample, sequenced in a study of CD8+ T cells in alopecia areata. Extracted RNA was reverse transcribed, and the resulting cDNA served as sequencing template. The protocol was immunoSEQ multiplex PCR, while the TCRdb copy is restricted to in-frame clones and leaves out a portion. Singletons are absent from the sample, which has some 110,000 clones. Sequencing was done on a sample of lesional skin. The receptor set was obtained from a C3H/HeJ mouse with alopecia areata. This strain has MHC haplotype H2-k.

As for this clone: The genes and germline here are from mouse. Sequencing ends 4 residues short of the CDR3 end; the germline J gene provides the rest. This chain joins TRBV1 and TRBJ2-1, with 8 bases that match TRBD1. In germline, CDR1 is NSQYPW, CDR2 LRSPGD (reference sequence). The CDR3 spans 16 residues. Trimming removed 0 bases from V and 5 bases from J; junction bases left unmatched: 6. The CDR3 region is CTCSADGDRGDAEQFF. The part of the CDR3 DNA that was read is TGCACCTGCAGTGCAGATGGCGACAGGGGAGATGCT.

This clone has a handful of counts. Gene names are mouse gene names. The read ends 4 residues before the CDR3 terminus; that terminus is restored from the germline J gene. V gene TRBV14 combines with J gene TRBJ2-1; the match to TRBD2 covers 11 bases. CDR3 length: 14 residues. Trimming at V came to 4 bases and at J to 5 bases, leaving 2 bases not matched to a gene. From germline, CDR1 is SGHDT and CDR2 FRDEAV. The sequenced part of the CDR3 DNA is TGTGCCAGCAGTCGGACTGGGGGGAATGCT. It specifies CASSRTGGNA. The full CDR3 reads CASSRTGGNAEQFF.

This clone was counted a few times. Mouse names are used for the genes. From the germline J gene comes the end of the CDR3, since the read stops 4 residues before it. This rearrangement joins TRBV1 to TRBJ1-4; tentatively, D is TRBD1 (5 bases). V lost 1 base and J lost 3, with 9 bases in between. CDR3 length: 15 amino acids. Germline loops: CDR1 NSQYPW, CDR2 LRSPGD (reference sequence). The CDR3: CTCSAGTKTNERLFF. Partial CDR3 DNA: TGCACCTGCAGTGCAGGGACAAAAACCAACGAA. Using reference TRBV1 and TRBJ1-4 for the parts outside the CDR3, the full variable domain is VTLLEQNPRWRLVPRGQAVNLRCILKNSQYPWMSWYQQDLQKQLQWLFTLRSPGDKEVKSLPGADYLATRVTDTELRLQVANMSQGRTLYCTCSAGTKTNERLFFGHGTKLSVL.

Notes on this clone: Gene names denote mouse genes. The read falls 4 residues short of the CDR3 end, and the missing part is taken from the germline J gene. The rearrangement joins TRBV13-3 to TRBJ1-2, with 12 bases that match TRBD1. The trim removed 4 bases at V and 3 bases at J, leaving 4 bases unmatched. Germline V gene sequence: CDR1 NNHDY, CDR2 SYVADS. The CDR3 is 15 amino acids. The chain's CDR3 is CASSPGTGGYSDYTF. CDR3 bases read: TGTGCCAGCAGTCCCGGGACAGGGGGCTACTCC.

On this clone: Each gene name is a mouse one. The CDR3 end lies 4 residues beyond the end of the read and is filled in from the germline J gene. The V and J genes are TRBV1 and TRBJ2-3; 11 bases map to TRBD2. After removal of 4 bases from V and 2 bases from J, the junction contained 5 bases not matched to a gene. Germline V gene sequence: CDR1 NSQYPW, CDR2 LRSPGD (reference sequence). CDR3 length: 16 amino acids. Partial CDR3 DNA: TGCACCTGCAGTGGGGACTGGGGGTCTGTTGCAGAA. This encodes CTCSGDWGSVAE. The complete CDR3 reads CTCSGDWGSVAETLYF.

This clone has just a few counts. Gene and germline names: mouse. The CDR3 end lies 4 residues beyond the end of the read and is filled in from the germline J gene. The J gene is TRBJ2-7, the V gene TRBV13-3, with 8 bases that match TRBD1. V dropped 0 bases and J dropped 3; count of bases not matched to a gene: 5. This CDR3 has 15 amino acids. Germline V gene data show CDR1 as NNHDY and CDR2 as SYVADS. The DNA read from the CDR3 is TGTGCCAGCAGTGATGCATTGGGACAGGACTAT. Protein sequence: CASSDALGQDY. In full, the CDR3 reads CASSDALGQDYEQYF.

This clone was counted a few times. The genes are named according to mouse. From the germline J gene comes the end of the CDR3, since the read stops 4 residues before it. J is TRBJ1-1 and V is TRBV13-1; D call uncertain. Germline loops: CDR1 NSHNY, CDR2 SYGAGN. V was shortened by 4 bases and J by 0 bases, with 7 bases between the two germline ends. The CDR3 runs 13 residues. CDR3 DNA, as far as it was read: TGTGCCAGCAGTCCCCTCCAGAACACA. Translating gives CASSPLQNT. The entire CDR3 protein is CASSPLQNTEVFF.

Note on this clone: Gene names refer to mouse genes. The CDR3 end is not reached by the read, which stops 4 residues before it; the germline J gene fills it in. The rearrangement links TRBV13-3 to TRBJ2-4, with D unclear. Germline values: CDR1 NNHDY, CDR2 SYVADS. Trimming stripped 4 bases from V and 1 base from J, with 7 bases between. This CDR3 has 13 amino acids. Incomplete CDR3 DNA: TGTGCCAGCAGTCTCAGGCGTCAAAAC. It specifies CASSLRRQN. The CDR3 as a whole reads CASSLRRQNTLYF.